Sequencing of this TCR beta chain was carried out in a study of T-cell memory formation after mild COVID-19. Whole-study findings and limits: Researchers found some responding clones in pre-infection memory, a sign that cross-reactive memory joined. Chiefly within CM and EM were the contracting CD4+ clones; CD8+ ones were within EMRA.

Remarks on this clonotype: The target antigen is unknown.

TCRdb passed the 5' RACE reads through MiXCR, listing each CDR3 protein once. Of around 100,000 distinct CDR3 sequences listed, around 10% were seen once; the top ten hold approximately 39%. Trimming pared 0 bases from V and 0 bases from J, leaving 13 bases between. The germline V gene has CDR1 SGHRS and CDR2 YFSETQ. This CDR3 comprises 17 residues. Source material: PBMCs or a T cell subset sorted from them (not recorded which). The rearrangement joins TRBV5-1 to TRBJ2-1; D unclear. The sequence came from a man aged 18 to 35 who had mild COVID-19 (a few samples of this study predate the infection). Cell type and time point are not known. For the CDR3, the DNA is TGCGCCAGCAGCTTGGCCCTTGGCCACCTCTCCTACAATGAGCAGTTCTTC. Translating it yields CASSLALGHLSYNEQFF.